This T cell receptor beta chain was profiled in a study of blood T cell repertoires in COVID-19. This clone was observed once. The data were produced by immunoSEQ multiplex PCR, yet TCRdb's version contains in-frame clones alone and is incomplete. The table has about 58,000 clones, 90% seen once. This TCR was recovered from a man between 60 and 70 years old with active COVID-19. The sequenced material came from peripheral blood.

CDR3: CASSPTGVNQPQHF. CDR3 nucleotides: TGTGCCAGCAGTCCGACAGGGGTTAATCAGCCCCAGCATTTT. The rearrangement uses TRBV6-6 and TRBJ1-5, with TRBD1 identical over 8 bases. Germline CDR1 MNHNY, CDR2 SVGAGI (reference sequence). Germline trimming cut 5 bases from V and 4 bases from J; bases unmatched to any gene: 4. This CDR3 spans 14 amino acids.